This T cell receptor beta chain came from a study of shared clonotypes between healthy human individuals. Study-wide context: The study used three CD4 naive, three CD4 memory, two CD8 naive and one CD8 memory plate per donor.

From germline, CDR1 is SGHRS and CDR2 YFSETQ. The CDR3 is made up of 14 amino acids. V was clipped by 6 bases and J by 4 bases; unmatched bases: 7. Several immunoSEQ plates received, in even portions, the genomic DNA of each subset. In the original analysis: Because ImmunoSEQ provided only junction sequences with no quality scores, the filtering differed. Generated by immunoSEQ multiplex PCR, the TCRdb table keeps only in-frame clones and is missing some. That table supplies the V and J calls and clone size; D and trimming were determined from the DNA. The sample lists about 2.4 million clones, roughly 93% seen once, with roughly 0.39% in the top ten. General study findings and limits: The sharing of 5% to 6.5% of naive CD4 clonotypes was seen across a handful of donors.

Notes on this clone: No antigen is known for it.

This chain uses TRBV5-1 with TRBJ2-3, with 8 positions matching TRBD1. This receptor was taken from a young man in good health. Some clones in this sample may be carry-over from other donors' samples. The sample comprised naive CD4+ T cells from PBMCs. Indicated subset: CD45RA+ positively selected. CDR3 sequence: CASTPQGAPDTQYF. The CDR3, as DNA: TGCGCCAGCACCCCGCAGGGGGCCCCAGATACGCAGTATTTT.